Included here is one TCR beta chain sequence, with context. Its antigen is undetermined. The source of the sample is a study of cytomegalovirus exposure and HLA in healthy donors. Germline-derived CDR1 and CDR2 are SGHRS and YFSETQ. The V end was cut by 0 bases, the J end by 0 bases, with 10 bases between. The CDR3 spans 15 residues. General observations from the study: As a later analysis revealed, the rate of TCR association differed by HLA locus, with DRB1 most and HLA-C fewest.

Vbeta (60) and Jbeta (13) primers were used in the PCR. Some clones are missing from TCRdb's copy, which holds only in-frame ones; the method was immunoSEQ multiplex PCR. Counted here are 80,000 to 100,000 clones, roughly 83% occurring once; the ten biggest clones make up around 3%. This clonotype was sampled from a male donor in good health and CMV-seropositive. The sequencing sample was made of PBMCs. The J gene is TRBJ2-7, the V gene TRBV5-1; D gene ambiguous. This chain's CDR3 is CASSLVQVSSYEQYF. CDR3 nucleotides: TGCGCCAGCAGCTTGGTCCAGGTCAGCTCCTACGAGCAGTACTTC. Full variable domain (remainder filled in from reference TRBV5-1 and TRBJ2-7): KAGVTQTPRYLIKTRGQQVTLSCSPISGHRSVSWYQQTPGQGLQFLFEYFSETQRNKGNFPGRFSGRQFSNSRSEMNVSTLELGDSALYLCASSLVQVSSYEQYFGPGTRLTVT.